Below are 23 T cell receptor beta chains sequenced from a single sample in a study of response to subunit inactivated influenza vaccine (dated 2018 in TCRdb). Preparation of the library involved RT-PCR. The sequencer listed for this sample is Illumina HiSeq 2500. TCRdb ran its own pipeline on the public reads, namely fastp trimming at Q25 and MiXCR clone calling, and kept in-frame beta chains. Identical CDR3 proteins give one entry, which carries the most common genes and DNA. The sample has about 520,000 distinct CDR3 sequences on record, 9.5% to 13% of them singletons. Clones ranked in the top ten supply less than 15% of the sample. The time point label for this specimen denotes: approximately 40 days after influenza vaccine administration. This sample comprised PBMCs from blood, obtained about 40 days after vaccination. The receptors were sampled from a man between 45 and 60 years old who received an inactivated influenza vaccine. Donor details come from another sample of the same person, matched by shared clones.

In this sample, this clonotype turned up a few times. The chain is built from TRBV14 and TRBJ2-7, with unresolved D. CDR3 length: 13 residues. CDR1 and CDR2 from the germline V gene are SGHDN and FVKESK. V was clipped by 0 bases and J by 5 bases, with 8 bases between them. The CDR3 protein is CASSQDLLDEQYF. CDR3 nucleotide sequence: TGTGCCAGCAGCCAAGATTTGCTGGACGAGCAGTACTTC. Together with reference TRBV14 and TRBJ2-7, the CDR3 gives the full variable domain: EAGVTQFPSHSVIEKGQTVTLRCDPISGHDNLYWYRRVMGKEIKFLLHFVKESKQDESGMPNNRFLAERTGGTYSTLKVQPAELEDSGVYFCASSQDLLDEQYFGPGTRLTVT.

This CDR3 reads CASSPIREKLFF. CDR3 nucleotides: TGTGCCAGTAGTCCGATACGGGAAAAACTGTTTTTT. The chain joins TRBV19 to TRBJ1-4; D is unresolved. The CDR3 covers 12 residues. Per germline, CDR1 LNHDA and CDR2 SQIVND (reference sequence). Trimming shortened V by 5 bases and J by 8 bases, and 9 bases separated the two germline ends.

This clonotype was counted between two and nine times. The chain employs TRBV7-2 and TRBJ1-1; 11 bases map to TRBD1. The length of the CDR3 is 15 residues. Germline trimming cut 3 bases from V and 3 bases from J; bases unmatched to any gene: 3. Germline CDR1 reads SGHTA; CDR2 reads FQGNSA. CDR3 protein: CASSFGTGGYTEAFF. In nucleotides, the CDR3 is TGTGCCAGCAGCTTTGGGACAGGGGGTTACACTGAAGCTTTCTTT.

In its sample, this clonotype was seen many times. Here the CDR3 DNA reads TGTGCCTGGAGTTATAGCGGGGGTCGGGAGACCCAGTACTTC. Its translation: CAWSYSGGRETQYF. The chain employs TRBV30 and TRBJ2-5; 9 nucleotides match TRBD2. Trimming at V came to 2 bases and at J to 5 bases, leaving 6 bases not matched to a gene. Germline V gene sequence: CDR1 GTSNPN, CDR2 SVGIG (reference sequence). The CDR3 has 14 amino acids. The entire variable domain, with the rest obtained from reference TRBV30 and TRBJ2-5, is as follows: SQTIHQWPATLVQPVGSPLSLECTVEGTSNPNLYWYRQAAGRGLQLLFYSVGIGQISSEVPQNLSASRPQDRQFILSSKKLLLSDSGFYLCAWSYSGGRETQYFGPGTRLLVL.

This clonotype was detected many times. This chain links TRBV7-2 with TRBJ2-5, with 9 bases identical to TRBD2. CDR3 length: 15 amino acids. After removal of 4 bases from V and 4 bases from J, the junction contained 7 bases not matched to a gene. Germline assignment: CDR1 SGHTA and CDR2 FQGNSA. The CDR3 spells CASSSTGTSRETQYF. The CDR3 DNA is TGTGCCAGCAGCTCTACCGGGACTAGCAGAGAGACCCAGTACTTC. The full variable domain, in which reference TRBV7-2 and TRBJ2-5 provide the parts outside the CDR3, is GAGVSQSPSNKVTEKGKDVELRCDPISGHTALYWYRQSLGQGLEFLIYFQGNSAPDKSGLPSDRFSAERTGGSVSTLTIQRTQQEDSAVYLCASSSTGTSRETQYFGPGTRLLVL.

The sample holds many counts of this clonotype. The gene calls are TRBV11-2 and TRBJ2-1; D is uncertain. Germline V CDR1 and CDR2: SGHAT, FQNNGV. The V end was cut by 4 bases, the J end by 7 bases, with 14 bases between. The CDR3 consists of 14 residues. CDR3 DNA: TGTGCCAGCAGCTCCCTCAGATGGCCAAATGAGCAGTTCTTC. Protein: CASSSLRWPNEQFF.

CDR3 sequence reads: CASSETAGGSGTQYF. In DNA form, the CDR3 reads TGTGCCAGCAGTGAAACCGCGGGAGGGTCCGGGACCCAGTACTTC. The chain couples TRBV2 to TRBJ2-5, with 9 bases aligning to TRBD2. The germline CDR1 and CDR2 sequences are SNHLY and FYNNEI. The trim removed 2 bases at V and 7 bases at J, leaving 8 bases unmatched. The CDR3 has 15 residues.

In the case of this clonotype: Being one base from a much bigger clone, this may be a read error. This chain uses TRBV7-9 with TRBJ2-7, with 9 bases that match TRBD1. Germline V CDR1 and CDR2: SEHNR, FQNEAQ (reference sequence). The CDR3 is 15 amino acids. This chain's CDR3 is CAISKVQGAAYEQYF. The CDR3 DNA is TGTGCCATCAGCAAAGTACAGGGGGCGGCATACGAGCAGTACTTC.

This clonotype was recorded a few times. Written as DNA, the CDR3 is TGTGCCAGCTCACCCCAGGGTAGCGGGAGCCCCCATGAGCAGTTCTTC. It is translated as CASSPQGSGSPHEQFF. V usage is TRBV18 and J usage is TRBJ2-1, with 9 bases identical to TRBD2. The length of the CDR3 is 16 residues. Germline V gives CDR1 KGHSH, CDR2 LQKENI. Trimming took 3 bases from V and 8 from J; bases not matched to a gene: 11.

This clonotype was counted many times. The chain is built from TRBV9 and TRBJ1-6, with D tentatively TRBD1 (6 bases). This CDR3 has 15 residues. Germline CDR1 SGDLS, CDR2 YYNGEE. V was clipped by 3 bases and J by 0 bases, with 7 bases between them. CDR3 loop: CASSARGSYNSPLHF. CDR3 nucleotide sequence: TGTGCCAGCAGCGCCAGGGGCTCCTATAATTCACCCCTCCACTTT.

The chain has TRBV7-2 and TRBJ2-7; D not certain. This CDR3 contains 14 residues. V lost 1 base and J lost 2, with 9 bases in between. Looked up from germline, CDR1 is SGHTA and CDR2 is FQGNSA. The CDR3 spells CASSLVASPYEQYF. CDR3 nucleotide sequence: TGTGCCAGCAGCTTAGTCGCCAGTCCCTACGAGCAGTACTTC.

This clonotype appeared many times. This CDR3 reads CASSVGSWGDTQYF. CDR3 in DNA: TGTGCCAGCAGCGTAGGCTCGTGGGGAGATACGCAGTATTTT. The V call is TRBV9, the J call TRBJ2-3; D is undetermined. Per germline, CDR1 SGDLS and CDR2 YYNGEE. This CDR3 has 14 residues. V gave up 0 bases and J gave up 5 bases, with 10 bases separating them.

The chain carries TRBV20-1 and TRBJ1-5; D gene unclear. Trimming took off 6 bases at V and 3 bases at J, with 12 bases between the two ends. In germline, CDR1 is DFQATT, CDR2 SNEGSKA (reference sequence). There are 13 residues in the CDR3. The CDR3 loop is CSARLGPNQPQHF. The CDR3 bases are TGCAGTGCCCGCCTGGGTCCCAATCAGCCCCAGCATTTT.

This clonotype was detected ten times or more. This chain links TRBV20-1 with TRBJ2-1; D unresolved. CDR3 length equals 13 residues. Trimming removed 5 bases at V and 3 bases at J, with 11 bases between. From germline, CDR1 is DFQATT and CDR2 SNEGSKA (reference sequence). CDR3 sequence: CSALSPGYNEQFF. In nucleotides, the CDR3 is TGCAGTGCTCTGTCGCCAGGCTACAATGAGCAGTTCTTC.

This clonotype was observed a handful of times. The rearrangement joins TRBV6-2 or TRBV6-3 to TRBJ2-7; TRBD1 might be the D (6 bases). The germline V gene has CDR1 MNHEY and CDR2 SVGEGT. Trimming shortened V by 5 bases and J by 1 base, and 15 bases separated the two germline ends. CDR3 length: 15 residues. The CDR3 DNA follows: TGTGCCAGCAGTAAGGGGGTTCTAGGATCCTACGAGCAGTACTTC. Amino acid sequence: CASSKGVLGSYEQYF.

At least ten counts were recorded for this clonotype. The chain carries TRBV5-1 and TRBJ1-1; 11 positions agree with TRBD1. The CDR3 runs 16 residues. Germline CDR1 and CDR2: SGHRS and YFSETQ. The V gene end was trimmed by 2 bases and the J gene end by 1 base; junction bases not matched to a gene: 4. The CDR3 spells CASSLTGTGGNTEAFF. As DNA, the CDR3 is TGCGCCAGCAGCTTAACCGGGACAGGGGGGAACACTGAAGCTTTCTTT. The full variable domain, its missing parts supplied by reference TRBV5-1 and TRBJ1-1, is KAGVTQTPRYLIKTRGQQVTLSCSPISGHRSVSWYQQTPGQGLQFLFEYFSETQRNKGNFPGRFSGRQFSNSRSEMNVSTLELGDSALYLCASSLTGTGGNTEAFFGQGTRLTVV.

This clonotype showed up just a few times. The chain recombines TRBV24-1 with TRBJ2-1; no clear D. The CDR3 runs 11 residues. Deletions cut 5 bases from V and 7 bases from J, with 5 bases between. Germline CDR1 and CDR2: KGHDR and SFDVKD. Written as DNA, the CDR3 is TGTGCCACCAGTGGGGAAAATGAGCAGTTCTTC. Translated, it gives CATSGENEQFF.

In its sample, this clonotype was seen a few times. The chain employs TRBV6-1 and TRBJ2-7; 11 bases line up with TRBD2. Germline V lookup: CDR1 MNHNS, CDR2 SASEGT. Trimming removed 9 bases from V and 6 bases from J; junction bases left unmatched: 13. This CDR3 is built from 15 residues. The CDR3 sequence is CASGVATSGTGEQYF. The CDR3 DNA follows: TGTGCCAGTGGGGTGGCGACTAGCGGGACAGGCGAGCAGTACTTC.

This clonotype showed up many times. DNA for the CDR3: TGCAGTGCTATGATGAGGGTAAGCTCCTACGAGCAGTACTTC. Translation gives CSAMMRVSSYEQYF. The chain links TRBV20-1 to TRBJ2-7, with D tentatively TRBD2 (5 bases). There are 14 residues in the CDR3. Germline CDR1 is DFQATT and CDR2 is SNEGSKA (reference sequence). Trimming removed 4 bases from V and 0 bases from J, with 13 bases in between.

This clonotype was observed at least ten times. The gene calls are TRBV6-5 and TRBJ1-5; possibly TRBD1 for D (5 bases). The CDR3 is 17 residues long. CDR1 is MNHEY, CDR2 SVGAGI, per germline. Trimming removed 2 bases at V and 5 bases at J, with 19 bases between. In DNA form, the CDR3 reads TGTGCCAGCAGTTACGGAGCCAGGGTTCAAGCGGATCAGCCCCAGCATTTT. It specifies CASSYGARVQADQPQHF.

This clonotype has ten or more counts. The J gene is TRBJ2-1, the V gene TRBV20-1, with D tentatively TRBD1 (5 bases). CDR3 length equals 14 residues. The V gene's germline CDR1 is DFQATT and CDR2 SNEGSKA (reference sequence). Trimming stripped 0 bases from V and 12 bases from J, with 18 bases between. CDR3 DNA: TGCAGTGCTAGAGAACAGTGGGGCACGATCGGGCAGTTCTTC. Translating gives CSAREQWGTIGQFF.

This clonotype was detected many times. The rearrangement links TRBV5-1 to TRBJ1-2; 11 nucleotides line up with TRBD1. The CDR3 spans 13 residues. Germline CDR1 is SGHRS and CDR2 is YFSETQ. Germline trimming cut 4 bases from V and 7 bases from J; bases unmatched to any gene: 3. CDR3 residues: CASSKDRGLGYTF. As DNA, the CDR3 is TGCGCCAGCAGCAAGGACAGGGGGCTTGGCTACACCTTC.

V usage is TRBV11-2 and J usage is TRBJ1-1, with no clear D. CDR1 and CDR2 from the germline V gene are SGHAT and FQNNGV. The CDR3 runs to 13 residues. Trimming left V 3 bases short and J 4 bases short, with 9 bases between. DNA for the CDR3: TGTGCCAGCAGCTTTGGGCCCCGCACTGAAGCTTTCTTT. Translated: CASSFGPRTEAFF.